One and the same sample provided the 25 T cell receptor beta chains below, sequenced in a study of blood T cell repertoires in COVID-19. TCRdb's table, derived via immunoSEQ multiplex PCR, lists solely in-frame clones and lacks some. The repertoire holds hundreds of thousands of clones, with around 86% as singletons. The sample consisted of PBMCs or T cells enriched from blood (not recorded which). The receptors derive from a man aged 35 to 55 who had recovered from COVID-19.

V is TRBV30 and J is TRBJ2-7, with D uncertain. Trimming cost V 2 bases and J 2 bases, with 4 bases left between them. This CDR3 has 11 amino acids. Germline V gives CDR1 GTSNPN, CDR2 SVGIG (reference sequence). The CDR3 DNA is TGTGCCTGGAGTTCTCCCTACGAGCAGTACTTC. Its translation is CAWSSPYEQYF.

This chain uses TRBV2 with TRBJ2-5; 7 nucleotides line up with TRBD2. The ends lost 8 bases at V and 9 bases at J; junction bases unmatched: 9. Germline assignment: CDR1 SNHLY and CDR2 FYNNEI. There are 12 residues in the CDR3. CDR3 in DNA: TGTGCCAGCTCCAGCGGGGAGAGGTCCCAGTACTTC. Protein product: CASSSGERSQYF.

This clone turned up a few times. This sequence joins TRBV30 and TRBJ2-1; no reliable D call. Per the germline V gene, CDR1 is GTSNPN and CDR2 is SVGIG (reference sequence). Trimming removed 4 bases at V and 7 bases at J, with 14 bases between. The CDR3 runs 13 residues. The CDR3 spells CAWNSGERNEQFF. The CDR3, as DNA: TGTGCCTGGAACTCCGGAGAAAGGAATGAGCAGTTCTTC. The complete variable domain, with remaining parts taken from reference TRBV30 and TRBJ2-1, reads SQTIHQWPATLVQPVGSPLSLECTVEGTSNPNLYWYRQAAGRGLQLLFYSVGIGQISSEVPQNLSASRPQDRQFILSSKKLLLSDSGFYLCAWNSGERNEQFFGPGTRLTVL.

CDR3 in amino acids: CASSVDSGRLGYTF. CDR3 coding DNA: TGTGCCAGCAGCGTAGATAGCGGGAGGCTTGGCTACACCTTC. The chain links TRBV9 to TRBJ1-2; D is uncertain. Trimming took 0 bases from V and 7 from J, leaving 13 bases between them. Germline V gene data show CDR1 as SGDLS and CDR2 as YYNGEE. The CDR3 consists of 14 residues.

The V call is TRBV9, the J call TRBJ2-1; 9 bases line up with TRBD1. Germline trimming cut 3 bases from V and 5 bases from J; bases unmatched to any gene: 6. Germline CDR1 reads SGDLS; CDR2 reads YYNGEE. The CDR3 is 15 amino acids. CDR3: CASSATGTGHNEQFF. The CDR3 DNA reads TGTGCCAGCAGCGCAACCGGGACAGGGCACAATGAGCAGTTCTTC.

The rearrangement links TRBV19 to TRBJ1-6; D is ambiguous. V was clipped by 6 bases and J by 8 bases, with 17 bases between them. Germline V CDR1 and CDR2: LNHDA, SQIVND (reference sequence). The CDR3 is 15 amino acids. The CDR3 sequence is CASRGTGRSDSPLHF. CDR3 coding DNA: TGTGCCAGTAGGGGAACTGGGAGATCGGATTCACCCCTCCACTTT.

The V call is TRBV19, the J call TRBJ1-1, with D maybe TRBD1 (6 bases). The CDR3 loop spans 18 amino acids. V lost 6 bases to trimming and J lost 0 bases, with 23 bases between them. In germline, CDR1 is LNHDA, CDR2 SQIVND (reference sequence). CDR3 protein: CASSRIGPRGTMNTEAFF. As DNA, the CDR3 is TGTGCCAGTAGCCGCATAGGCCCCAGGGGCACGATGAACACTGAAGCTTTCTTT. The full variable domain, its missing parts supplied by reference TRBV19 and TRBJ1-1, is DGGITQSPKYLFRKEGQNVTLSCEQNLNHDAMYWYRQDPGQGLRLIYYSQIVNDFQKGDIAEGYSVSREKKESFPLTVTSAQKNPTAFYLCASSRIGPRGTMNTEAFFGQGTRLTVV.

This clone turned up a few times. Additional DNA sequences in this sample encode the identical CDR3. V usage is TRBV7-2 and J usage is TRBJ1-3; possible D gene TRBD1, 6 bases. Trimming shortened V by 5 bases and J by 0 bases, and 11 bases separated the two germline ends. CDR3 length: 15 amino acids. CDR1 is SGHTA, CDR2 FQGNSA, per germline. The CDR3 region is CASSPTGISGNTIYF. The CDR3 DNA sequence: TGTGCCAGCAGCCCGACAGGAATCTCTGGAAACACCATATATTTT.

J is TRBJ2-4 and V is TRBV28, with D perhaps TRBD2 (6 bases). The CDR3 has 17 amino acids. V was cut by 1 base and J by 2 bases, with 15 bases left in between. Germline V lookup: CDR1 MDHEN, CDR2 SYDVKM. The DNA of the CDR3 is TGTGCCAGCAGTTTATTTTCCGGGAGTGGGTCCAAAAACATTCAGTACTTC. Translating gives CASSLFSGSGSKNIQYF.

Only one count was recorded for this clone. The chain links TRBV13 to TRBJ2-5; 14 bases agree with TRBD2. Germline V CDR1 and CDR2: PRHDT, FYEKMQ (reference sequence). The ends lost 5 bases at V and 3 bases at J; junction bases unmatched: 14. This CDR3 is built from 19 residues. The CDR3 DNA reads TGTGCCAGCAGCCCCGGCTTGACTAGCGGGAGGGCCCAAAAAGAGACCCAGTACTTC. It translates to CASSPGLTSGRAQKETQYF.

V is TRBV11-2 and J is TRBJ2-3; the D is unclear. The V gene's germline CDR1 is SGHAT and CDR2 FQNNGV. The CDR3 spans 12 residues. V gave up 5 bases and J gave up 1 base, with 4 bases separating them. CDR3 in amino acids: CASSPGTDTQYF. The CDR3 DNA is TGTGCCAGCAGCCCGGGCACAGATACGCAGTATTTT.

The rearrangement joins TRBV7-2 to TRBJ2-3; maybe TRBD1 (6 bases). CDR1 is SGHTA and CDR2 is FQGNSA in the germline V gene. This CDR3 is built from 14 residues. Trimming removed 6 bases at V and 4 bases at J, with 14 bases between. DNA for the CDR3: TGTGCCAGCAGACCGGACAGAAATTCAGATACGCAGTATTTT. Its translation: CASRPDRNSDTQYF.

The chain employs TRBV28 and TRBJ2-7, with D perhaps TRBD2 (6 bases). The CDR3 sequence is 12 residues long. Germline CDR1 is MDHEN and CDR2 is SYDVKM. The germline V and J ends were trimmed by 2 bases and 6 bases, with 8 bases remaining between them. CDR3: CASSLAGIEQYF. DNA of the CDR3: TGTGCCAGCAGTTTAGCGGGGATCGAGCAGTACTTC.

The chain is built from TRBV12-3 or TRBV12-4 and TRBJ1-2; D not certain. The CDR3 loop spans 13 amino acids. Trimming shortened V by 1 base and J by 3 bases, and 6 bases separated the two germline ends. This CDR3 is CASSLGGDYGYTF. The CDR3 nucleotides read TGTGCCAGCAGTTTAGGTGGAGACTATGGCTACACCTTC.

As regards this clone: The same CDR3 is also encoded by other DNA sequences in this sample. V gene TRBV5-1 combines with J gene TRBJ1-1; possible D gene TRBD1, 5 bases. Germline V gene lookup returns CDR1 SGHRS and CDR2 YFSETQ. Between the trimmed V and J ends, which lost 4 bases and 2 bases, there was a span of 9 bases. The CDR3 sequence is 13 residues long. The CDR3 region has the DNA TGCGCCAGCAGCCCGGGGGGTAACACTGAAGCTTTCTTT. Translating it yields CASSPGGNTEAFF.

The CDR3 DNA reads TGTGCCAGTAGTCCGGGGGGGCGCGAGTTATATGGCTACACCTTC. Translating gives CASSPGGRELYGYTF. The chain joins TRBV19 to TRBJ1-2; D may be TRBD1 (6 bases). This CDR3 comprises 15 residues. Germline V CDR1 and CDR2: LNHDA, SQIVND (reference sequence). V was trimmed by 5 bases and J by 5 bases, leaving 18 bases between them.

V gene TRBV6-2 or TRBV6-3 combines with J gene TRBJ2-1; the match to TRBD2 covers 11 bases. This CDR3 is 16 amino acids long. V shed 5 bases, J shed 1 base, and the junction held 4 bases outside the gene matches. Germline V gene sequence: CDR1 MNHEY, CDR2 SVGEGT. The CDR3 DNA reads as TGTGCCAGCAGTGACTTAGCGGGGGGGTCCTACAATGAGCAGTTCTTC. This translates into CASSDLAGGSYNEQFF.

In DNA form, the CDR3 reads TGTGCCAGCAGAGATGACAGGGGGCGAAGTCAGCCCCAGCATTTT. Translation: CASRDDRGRSQPQHF. This chain joins TRBV28 and TRBJ1-5; TRBD1 matches 10 bases. With 6 bases clipped from V and 6 bases from J, the junction kept 8 bases outside the gene matches. The germline V gene encodes CDR1 MDHEN and CDR2 SYDVKM. This CDR3 spans 15 amino acids.

The chain employs TRBV4-1 and TRBJ1-2, with a weak D call TRBD1 (5 bases). This CDR3 region has 15 residues. The germline V gene encodes CDR1 MGHRA and CDR2 YSYEKL. V shed 1 base and J shed 3 bases, with 12 bases lying between them. The CDR3, as DNA: TGCGCCAGCAGCCAAGGCAGGGAAACATACTATGGCTACACCTTC. Its protein product is CASSQGRETYYGYTF.

J is TRBJ2-1 and V is TRBV7-8; 7 bases align to TRBD2. The CDR3 has 15 amino acids. Germline CDR1 SGHVS, CDR2 FQNEAQ. V shed 1 base and J 4 bases; nucleotides not matched to a gene: 4. The CDR3 DNA reads as TGTGCCAGCAGCTTAGTGGTGGGGGGGTACAATGAGCAGTTCTTC. Amino acid sequence: CASSLVVGGYNEQFF.

V is TRBV18 and J is TRBJ1-1, with TRBD1 matching 7 bases. This CDR3 is built from 16 residues. V shed 6 bases and J 1 base; nucleotides not matched to a gene: 11. Germline V gene sequence: CDR1 KGHSH, CDR2 LQKENI. DNA of the CDR3: TGTGCCAGCTCCCGAGGATCCGGGACAGAGAACACTGAAGCTTTCTTT. Its translation is CASSRGSGTENTEAFF.

The genes are TRBV14 and TRBJ1-2; the match to TRBD1 covers 10 bases. The CDR3 is 16 residues long. CDR1 is SGHDN, CDR2 FVKESK, per germline. The ends lost 1 base at V and 0 bases at J; junction bases unmatched: 2. CDR3 protein: CASSQGDRGPNYGYTF. DNA of the CDR3: TGTGCCAGCAGCCAAGGCGACAGGGGGCCTAACTATGGCTACACCTTC.

V gene TRBV9 combines with J gene TRBJ1-3; D gene unclear. This CDR3 is built from 12 residues. V lost 0 bases and J lost 9, with 7 bases in between. Germline CDR1 SGDLS, CDR2 YYNGEE. The DNA for the CDR3 is TGTGCCAGCAGCGTAGAAGGAGGCACCATATATTTT. Its translation: CASSVEGGTIYF.

The chain is built from TRBV7-3 and TRBJ2-3, with TRBD2 matching over 7 bases. Germline CDR1 SGHTA, CDR2 FQGTGA. This CDR3 comprises 14 residues. V shed 2 bases, J shed 4 bases, and the junction held 3 bases outside the gene matches. CDR3 sequence: CASSLGGGPDTQYF. In nucleotides, the CDR3 is TGTGCCAGCAGCTTAGGGGGAGGGCCAGATACGCAGTATTTT.

This clone was recorded a few times. This chain joins TRBV6-5 and TRBJ2-7; D might be TRBD2 (6 bases). The CDR3 runs 14 residues. The ends were cut back, 2 bases at V and 2 bases at J, with 10 bases in the middle. Per the germline V gene, CDR1 is MNHEY and CDR2 is SVGAGI. The CDR3 coding sequence is TGTGCCAGCAGTTACACAAGACTAGCCTACGAGCAGTACTTC. Protein sequence: CASSYTRLAYEQYF.